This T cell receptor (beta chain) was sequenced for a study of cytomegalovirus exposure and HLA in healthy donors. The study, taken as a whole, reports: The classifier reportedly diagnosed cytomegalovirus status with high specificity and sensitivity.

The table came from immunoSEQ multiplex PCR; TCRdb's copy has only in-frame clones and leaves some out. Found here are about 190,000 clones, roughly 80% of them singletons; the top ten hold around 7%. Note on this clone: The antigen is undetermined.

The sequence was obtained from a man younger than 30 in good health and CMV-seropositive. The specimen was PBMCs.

CDR3 sequence reads: CASSYSSPRAGQPQHF. Written as DNA, the CDR3 is TGTGCCAGCAGTTACTCTAGCCCTCGGGCGGGGCAGCCCCAGCATTTT. V is TRBV6-6 and J is TRBJ1-5; D gene ambiguous. CDR3 length: 16 amino acids. CDR1 and CDR2 from the germline V gene are MNHNY and SVGAGI (reference sequence). Trimming cost V 0 bases and J 7 bases, with 16 bases left between them.